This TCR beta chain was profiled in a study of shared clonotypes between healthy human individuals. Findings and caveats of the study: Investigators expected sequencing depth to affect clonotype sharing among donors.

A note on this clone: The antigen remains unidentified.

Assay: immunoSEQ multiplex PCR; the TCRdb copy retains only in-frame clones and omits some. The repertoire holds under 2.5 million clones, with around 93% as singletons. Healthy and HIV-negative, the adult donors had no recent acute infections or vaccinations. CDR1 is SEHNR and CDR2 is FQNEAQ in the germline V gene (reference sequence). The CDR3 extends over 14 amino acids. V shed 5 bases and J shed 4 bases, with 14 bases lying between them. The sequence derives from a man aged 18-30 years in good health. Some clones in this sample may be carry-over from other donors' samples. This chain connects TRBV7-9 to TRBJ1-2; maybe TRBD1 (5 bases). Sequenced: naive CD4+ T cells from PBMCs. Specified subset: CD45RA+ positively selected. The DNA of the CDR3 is TGTGCCAGCAGCCCCGGGTCGGGGGGCTATGGCTACACCTTC. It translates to CASSPGSGGYGYTF.